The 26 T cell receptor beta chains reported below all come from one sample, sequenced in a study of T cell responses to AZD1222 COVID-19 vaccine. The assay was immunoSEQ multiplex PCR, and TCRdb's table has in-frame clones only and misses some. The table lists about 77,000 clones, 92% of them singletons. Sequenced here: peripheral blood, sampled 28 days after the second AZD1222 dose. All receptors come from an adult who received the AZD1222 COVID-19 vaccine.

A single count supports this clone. CDR3 amino acids: CASSPTSGPYYNEQFF. The DNA of the CDR3 is TGTGCCAGCAGCCCGACTAGCGGCCCCTACTACAATGAGCAGTTCTTC. The chain has TRBV13 and TRBJ2-1; 9 bases fit TRBD2. The length of the CDR3 is 16 residues. J lost 3 bases, V lost 5 bases, and 8 bases had no gene match. Germline values: CDR1 PRHDT, CDR2 FYEKMQ (reference sequence).

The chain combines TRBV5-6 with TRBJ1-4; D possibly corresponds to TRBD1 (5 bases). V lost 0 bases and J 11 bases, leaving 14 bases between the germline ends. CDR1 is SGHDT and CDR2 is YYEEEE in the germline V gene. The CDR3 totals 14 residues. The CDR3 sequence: CASSLATGKGKLFF. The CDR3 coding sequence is TGTGCCAGCAGCTTGGCAACGGGGAAGGGGAAACTGTTTTTT.

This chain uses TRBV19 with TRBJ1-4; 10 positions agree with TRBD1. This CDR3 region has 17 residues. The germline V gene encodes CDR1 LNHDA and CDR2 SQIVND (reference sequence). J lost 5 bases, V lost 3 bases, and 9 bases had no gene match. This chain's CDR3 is CASSILRQGARNEKLFF. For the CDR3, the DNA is TGTGCCAGTAGTATCTTGAGACAGGGGGCCCGAAATGAAAAACTGTTTTTT.

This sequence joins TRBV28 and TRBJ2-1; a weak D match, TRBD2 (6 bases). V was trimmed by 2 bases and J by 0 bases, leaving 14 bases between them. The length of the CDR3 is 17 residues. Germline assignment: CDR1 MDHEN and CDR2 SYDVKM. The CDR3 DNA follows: TGTGCCAGCAGTTTAATATGGACCGGGGGCTCCTACAATGAGCAGTTCTTC. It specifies CASSLIWTGGSYNEQFF.

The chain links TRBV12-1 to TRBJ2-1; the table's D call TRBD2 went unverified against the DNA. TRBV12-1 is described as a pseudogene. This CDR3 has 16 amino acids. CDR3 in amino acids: CASSLGTSGRENEQFF. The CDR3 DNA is TGTGCCAGCAGCTTAGGGACTAGCGGGAGAGAAAATGAGCAGTTCTTC.

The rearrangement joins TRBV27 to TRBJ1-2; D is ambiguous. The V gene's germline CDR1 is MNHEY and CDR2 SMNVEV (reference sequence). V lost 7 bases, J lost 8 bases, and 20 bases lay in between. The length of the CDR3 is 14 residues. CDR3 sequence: CASTPGGVSGGYTF. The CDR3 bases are TGTGCCAGCACCCCTGGCGGAGTATCTGGCGGCTACACCTTC.

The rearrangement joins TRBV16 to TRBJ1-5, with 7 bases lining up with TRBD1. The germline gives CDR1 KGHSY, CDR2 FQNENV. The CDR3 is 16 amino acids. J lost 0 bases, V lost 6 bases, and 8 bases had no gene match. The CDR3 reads CASRVQGLGSNQPQHF. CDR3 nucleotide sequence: TGTGCCAGCAGAGTACAGGGGCTAGGTAGCAATCAGCCCCAGCATTTT.

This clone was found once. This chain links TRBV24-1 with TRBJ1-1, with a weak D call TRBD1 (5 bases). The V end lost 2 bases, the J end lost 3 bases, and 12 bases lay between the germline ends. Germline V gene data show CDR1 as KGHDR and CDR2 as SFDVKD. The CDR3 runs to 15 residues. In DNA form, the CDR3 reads TGTGCCACCAGTGATTCGGGACTTCCGGACACTGAAGCTTTCTTT. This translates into CATSDSGLPDTEAFF.

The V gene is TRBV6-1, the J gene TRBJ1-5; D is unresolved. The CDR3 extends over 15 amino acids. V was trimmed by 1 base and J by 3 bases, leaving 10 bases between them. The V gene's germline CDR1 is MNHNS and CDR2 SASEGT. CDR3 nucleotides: TGTGCCAGCAGTGAAGGGGTGGCCCTCAATCAGCCCCAGCATTTT. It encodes CASSEGVALNQPQHF.

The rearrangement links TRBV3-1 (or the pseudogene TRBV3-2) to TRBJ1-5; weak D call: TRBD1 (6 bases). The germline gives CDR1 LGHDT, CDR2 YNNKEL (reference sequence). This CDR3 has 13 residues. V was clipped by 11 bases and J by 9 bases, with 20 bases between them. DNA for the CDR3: TGTGCCCCGGGGGGCACAGCCAGGCGGCCCCAGCATTTT. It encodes CAPGGTARRPQHF.

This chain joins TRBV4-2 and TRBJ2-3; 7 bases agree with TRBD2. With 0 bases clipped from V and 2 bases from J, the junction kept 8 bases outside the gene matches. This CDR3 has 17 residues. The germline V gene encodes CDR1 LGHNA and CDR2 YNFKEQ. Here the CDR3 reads CASSQDFEGGVTDTQYF. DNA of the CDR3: TGTGCCAGCAGCCAAGATTTTGAGGGAGGGGTCACAGATACGCAGTATTTT.

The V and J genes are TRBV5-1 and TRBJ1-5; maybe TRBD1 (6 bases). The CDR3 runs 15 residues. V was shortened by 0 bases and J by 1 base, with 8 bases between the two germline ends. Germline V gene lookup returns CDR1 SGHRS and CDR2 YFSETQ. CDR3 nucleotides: TGCGCCAGCAGCTTGGAAGGGGGGAGCAATCAGCCCCAGCATTTT. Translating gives CASSLEGGSNQPQHF.

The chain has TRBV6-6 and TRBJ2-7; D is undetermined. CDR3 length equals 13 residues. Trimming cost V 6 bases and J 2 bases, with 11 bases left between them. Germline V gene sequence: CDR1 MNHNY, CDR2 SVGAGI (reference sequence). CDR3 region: CASRADRTYEQYF. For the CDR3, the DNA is TGTGCCAGCAGGGCGGACCGAACCTACGAGCAGTACTTC.

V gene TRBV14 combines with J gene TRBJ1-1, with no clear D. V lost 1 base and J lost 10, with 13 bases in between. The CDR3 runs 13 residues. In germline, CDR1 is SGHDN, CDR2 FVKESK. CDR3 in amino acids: CASSQGGQVRAFF. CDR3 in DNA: TGTGCCAGCAGCCAAGGAGGGCAGGTCCGAGCTTTCTTT.

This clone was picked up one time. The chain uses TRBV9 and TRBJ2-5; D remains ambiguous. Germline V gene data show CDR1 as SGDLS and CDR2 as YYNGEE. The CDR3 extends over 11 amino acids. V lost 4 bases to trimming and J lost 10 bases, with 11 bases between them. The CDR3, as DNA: TGTGCCAGCAGCTCCCGCGAAATCCAGTACTTC. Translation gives CASSSREIQYF.

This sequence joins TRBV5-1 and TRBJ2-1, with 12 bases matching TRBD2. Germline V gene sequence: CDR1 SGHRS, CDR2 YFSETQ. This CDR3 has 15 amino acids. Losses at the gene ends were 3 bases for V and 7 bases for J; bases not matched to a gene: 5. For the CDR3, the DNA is TGCGCCAGCAGCTCAGGACTAGCGGGACGTAATGAGCAGTTCTTC. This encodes CASSSGLAGRNEQFF.

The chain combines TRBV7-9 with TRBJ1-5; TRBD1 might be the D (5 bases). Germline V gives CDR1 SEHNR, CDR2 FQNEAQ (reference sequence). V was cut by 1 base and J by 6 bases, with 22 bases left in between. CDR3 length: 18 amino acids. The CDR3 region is CASSLVGTPRVHSQPQHF. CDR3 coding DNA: TGTGCCAGCAGCTTAGTGGGGACCCCCAGGGTGCACAGTCAGCCCCAGCATTTT.

The CDR3 region has the DNA TGTGCCAGCAGACCCCTTCCGGGACTAGCGGCGACAGATACGCAGTATTTT. It translates to CASRPLPGLAATDTQYF. This chain joins TRBV28 and TRBJ2-3; 11 bases agree with TRBD2. CDR1 and CDR2 (germline): MDHEN, SYDVKM. With V trimmed by 6 bases and J by 3 bases, 11 bases remained unmatched. The CDR3 loop spans 17 amino acids.

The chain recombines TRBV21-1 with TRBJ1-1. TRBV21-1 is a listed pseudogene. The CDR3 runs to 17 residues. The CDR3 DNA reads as TGTGCCAGCAGCAATATCTTACCCGGCAAACGATGGGCTGAAGCTTTCTTT. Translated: CASSNILPGKRWAEAFF.

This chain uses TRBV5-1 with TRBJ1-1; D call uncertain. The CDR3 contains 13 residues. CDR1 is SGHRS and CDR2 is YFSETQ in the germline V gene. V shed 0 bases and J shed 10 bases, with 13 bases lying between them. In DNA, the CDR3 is TGCGCCAGCAGCTTGGCCGCCAGGAGTGGAGCTTTCTTT. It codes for CASSLAARSGAFF.

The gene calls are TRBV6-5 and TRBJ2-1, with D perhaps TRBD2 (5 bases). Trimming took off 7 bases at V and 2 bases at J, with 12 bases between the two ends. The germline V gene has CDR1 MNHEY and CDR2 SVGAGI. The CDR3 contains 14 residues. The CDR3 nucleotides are TGTGCCAGCATACGCCTAGCCACCTACAATGAGCAGTTCTTC. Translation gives CASIRLATYNEQFF.

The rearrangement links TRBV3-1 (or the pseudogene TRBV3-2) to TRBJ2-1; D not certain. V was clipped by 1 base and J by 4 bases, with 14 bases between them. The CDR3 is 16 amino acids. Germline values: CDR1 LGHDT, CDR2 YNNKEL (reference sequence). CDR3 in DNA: TGTGCCAGCAGCCAAGGGCTCGAAGAATCGTACAATGAGCAGTTCTTC. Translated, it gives CASSQGLEESYNEQFF.

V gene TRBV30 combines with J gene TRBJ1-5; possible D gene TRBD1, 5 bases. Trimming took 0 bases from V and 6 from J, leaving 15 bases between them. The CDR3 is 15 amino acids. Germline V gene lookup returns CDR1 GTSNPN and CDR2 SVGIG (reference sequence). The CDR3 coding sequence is TGTGCCTGGAGTGTCGGTTCGTGGGGGACTCAGCCCCAGCATTTT. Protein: CAWSVGSWGTQPQHF.

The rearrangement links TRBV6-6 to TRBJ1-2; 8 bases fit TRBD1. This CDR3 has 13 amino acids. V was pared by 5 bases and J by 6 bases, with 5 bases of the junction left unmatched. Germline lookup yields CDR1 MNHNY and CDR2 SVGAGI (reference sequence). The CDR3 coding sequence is TGTGCCAGCAGTAGGGCAGGGGGCGATGGCTACACCTTC. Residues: CASSRAGGDGYTF.

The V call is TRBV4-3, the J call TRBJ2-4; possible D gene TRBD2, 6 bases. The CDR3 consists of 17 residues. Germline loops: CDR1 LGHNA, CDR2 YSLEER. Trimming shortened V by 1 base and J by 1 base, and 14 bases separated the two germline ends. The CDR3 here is CASSQGGTSGAKNIQYF. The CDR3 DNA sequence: TGCGCCAGCAGCCAAGGAGGGACTTCGGGGGCCAAAAACATTCAGTACTTC.

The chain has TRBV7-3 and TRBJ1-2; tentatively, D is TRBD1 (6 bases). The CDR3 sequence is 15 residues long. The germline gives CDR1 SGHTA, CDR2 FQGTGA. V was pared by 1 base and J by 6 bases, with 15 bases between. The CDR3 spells CASSLSWSGADGYTF. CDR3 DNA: TGTGCCAGCAGCTTAAGTTGGTCGGGGGCAGATGGCTACACCTTC.